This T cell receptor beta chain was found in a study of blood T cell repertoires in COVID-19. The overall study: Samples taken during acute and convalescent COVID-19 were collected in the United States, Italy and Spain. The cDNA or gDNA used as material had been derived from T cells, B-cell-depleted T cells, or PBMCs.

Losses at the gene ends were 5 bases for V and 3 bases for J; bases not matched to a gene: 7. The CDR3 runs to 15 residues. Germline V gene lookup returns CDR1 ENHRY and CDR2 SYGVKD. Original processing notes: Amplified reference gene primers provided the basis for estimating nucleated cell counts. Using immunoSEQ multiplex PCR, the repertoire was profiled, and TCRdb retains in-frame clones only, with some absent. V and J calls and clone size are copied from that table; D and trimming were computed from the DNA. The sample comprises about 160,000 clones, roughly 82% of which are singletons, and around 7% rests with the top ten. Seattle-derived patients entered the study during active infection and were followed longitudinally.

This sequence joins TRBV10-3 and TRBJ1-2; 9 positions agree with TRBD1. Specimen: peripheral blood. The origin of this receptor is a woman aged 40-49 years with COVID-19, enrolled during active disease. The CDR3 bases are TGTGCCATCAGTACCGGGACAGGGCATCACTATGGCTACACCTTC. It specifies CAISTGTGHHYGYTF.